This T cell receptor (beta chain) appears in the sequencing data of a study of blood T cell repertoires in COVID-19. In the study overall: Italy, Spain and the United States were the sources of the convalescent and acute COVID-19 samples. The analysed material was cDNA or gDNA that came from T cells, B-cell-depleted T cells, or PBMCs.

Trimming pared 8 bases from V and 0 bases from J, leaving 13 bases between. CDR3 length: 13 residues. Per the germline V gene, CDR1 is GTSNPN and CDR2 is SVGIG (reference sequence). Source study methods: Reference gene primer amplification gave nucleated cell count estimates. Profiled with immunoSEQ multiplex PCR; TCRdb holds only in-frame clones, not every one. From that table come the V and J calls and clone size; the DNA was used to work out D and trimming. The sample has about 130,000 clones; around 81% are singletons. The sample taken for sequencing was peripheral blood. J is TRBJ1-1 and V is TRBV30, with D maybe TRBD1 (6 bases). This receptor was taken from a man in his fifties or sixties with acute or convalescent COVID-19. DNA for the CDR3: TGTGCCGGCAGGACAGATTTGAACACTGAAGCTTTCTTT. Translating gives CAGRTDLNTEAFF.